The 9 T cell receptor beta chains below all came from one sample that was sequenced in a study of T cell clones after liver transplantation. Clones were sequenced by immunoSEQ multiplex PCR, and TCRdb holds only the in-frame ones, with some missing. This table holds tens of thousands of clones, about 91% found once. Sample: CD4+ T cells from blood, taken less than 27 months after liver transplant. These receptors all stem from a human patient who received a liver transplant. Some T cells may originate from the graft donor.

This sequence joins TRBV5-1 and TRBJ2-5; 11 positions match TRBD2. V lost 4 bases to trimming and J lost 1 base; unmatched junction nucleotides: 3. Germline V lookup: CDR1 SGHRS, CDR2 YFSETQ. The CDR3 length is 15 residues. CDR3 sequence: CASSRGTSGQETQYF. CDR3 nucleotides: TGCGCCAGCAGCCGAGGGACTAGCGGCCAAGAGACCCAGTACTTC.

The chain recombines TRBV21-1 with TRBJ2-3. TRBV21-1 is assigned pseudogene status. This CDR3 is 14 amino acids long. The CDR3 loop is CASRETGGADTQYF. In nucleotides, the CDR3 is TGTGCCAGCAGAGAAACCGGGGGCGCAGATACGCAGTATTTT.

V gene TRBV18 combines with J gene TRBJ1-1; no definite D call. Germline CDR1 KGHSH, CDR2 LQKENI. Trimming pared 9 bases from V and 3 bases from J, leaving 8 bases between. The length of the CDR3 is 11 residues. CDR3 protein: CASSDHTEAFF. The CDR3 DNA reads as TGTGCCAGTTCCGACCACACTGAAGCTTTCTTT.

V usage is TRBV10-3 and J usage is TRBJ2-6; D possibly uses TRBD1 or TRBD2 (5 bases each). The CDR3 sequence is 15 residues long. Germline-derived CDR1 and CDR2 are ENHRY and SYGVKD. Trimming cost V 5 bases and J 4 bases, with 12 bases left between them. The CDR3: CAISSEGSGANVLTF. The CDR3 DNA follows: TGTGCCATCAGTAGTGAGGGGTCGGGGGCCAACGTCCTGACTTTC.

This chain links TRBV5-4 with TRBJ2-7, with 11 positions matching TRBD2. From germline, CDR1 is SGHNT and CDR2 YYREEE (reference sequence). Trimming cost V 0 bases and J 4 bases; bases outside gene matches: 6. The length of the CDR3 is 16 residues. Written as DNA, the CDR3 is TGTGCCAGCAGCTTGGGAACTAGCGGGGGCAATTACGAGCAGTACTTC. Amino acids: CASSLGTSGGNYEQYF.

V usage is TRBV7-3 and J usage is TRBJ2-1; D gene ambiguous. CDR1 SGHTA and CDR2 FQGTGA come from the germline V gene. V dropped 9 bases and J dropped 8 bases, with 14 bases sitting between them. The CDR3 is 12 residues long. The CDR3: CARRIVGDEQFF. Written as DNA, the CDR3 is TGTGCCAGGAGAATAGTAGGCGATGAGCAGTTCTTC. Complete variable domain (other parts from reference TRBV7-3 and TRBJ2-1): GAGVSQTPSNKVTEKGKYVELRCDPISGHTALYWYRQSLGQGPEFLIYFQGTGAADDSGLPNDRFFAVRPEGSVSTLKIQRTERGDSAVYLCARRIVGDEQFFGPGTRLTVL.

This chain uses TRBV21-1 with TRBJ2-1; the table gives TRBD1 as D, unverified against the DNA. TRBV21-1 is termed a pseudogene. The CDR3 length is 18 residues. The CDR3 reads CASSKGGRGRVTYNEQFF. CDR3 nucleotide sequence: TGTGCCAGCAGCAAAGGTGGCAGGGGGCGCGTCACCTACAATGAGCAGTTCTTC.

The chain combines TRBV7-3 with TRBJ2-3, with D perhaps matching TRBD1 (7 bases). The CDR3 has 15 amino acids. CDR1 is SGHTA and CDR2 is FQGTGA in the germline V gene. The ends were cut back, 5 bases at V and 6 bases at J, with 18 bases in the middle. This CDR3 reads CASSRSGGPVDTQYF. The DNA of the CDR3 is TGTGCCAGCAGCCGGTCAGGGGGGCCCGTTGATACGCAGTATTTT.

The chain is built from TRBV28 and TRBJ1-2; D call uncertain. Germline values: CDR1 MDHEN, CDR2 SYDVKM. CDR3 length: 15 amino acids. V lost 1 base to trimming and J lost 4 bases, with 13 bases between them. The CDR3 loop reads CASSLLALTSYGYTF. Written as DNA, the CDR3 is TGTGCCAGCAGTTTATTAGCCCTAACGAGCTATGGCTACACCTTC.